The present T cell receptor beta chain was sequenced within a study of blood T cell repertoires in COVID-19 (dated by TCRdb to 2019 to 2021). Concerning the study at large: Collaborator samples came from the United States, Italy and Spain and covered acute and convalescent phases of COVID-19. HLA class I and class II types, where available, came from metadata supplied by the sample provider rather than from assay-based typing. The repertoires were made available in a free public database intended to serve as a resource for research on the immune response to SARS-CoV-2. The material from the prospective study consisted of cDNA or gDNA derived from T cells, B-cell-depleted T cells, or PBMCs. The samples were drawn from the first 160 participants of the ongoing ImmuneRACE study and from 950 to 1,500 subjects provided by 6 global collaborators. A de-identified subject ID, COVID-19 status, age in years and sex were almost always included in the sample metadata. The dataset comprised deeply sampled blood TCRbeta repertoires from subjects exposed to, actively infected with, or recovered from COVID-19. What the work shows at the level of the full study, not this receptor alone: How much clinical and demographic metadata was included differed by source and by participant, and the metadata was provided uncurated.

TCRbeta CDR3 regions were amplified from genomic DNA by means of the immunoSEQ Assay, a bias-controlled multiplex PCR. From the authors' description of their analysis: The number of nucleated cells in each sample was estimated by amplification of reference gene primers within the assay. To quantify the absolute abundance of each unique TCRbeta CDR3 rearrangement, sequence reads were collapsed and filtered. Productive Simpson clonality was computed per sample as the square root of Simpson's diversity index over productive rearrangements. This is the immuneACCESS table as TCRdb keeps it, with only in-frame sequences that have V and J called. A part of the clones is gone; compared with another copy, unresolved V genes explain less than half, and the rest is unexplained. Clone size and V and J calls were adopted from that table, with D and trimming inferred from the DNA. The sample yields about 120,000 clones; about 89% were counted once. Approximately 20% of the sample goes to the ten largest clones.

This clone was seen just once. Its recognized antigen is unknown. There are no base qualities to consult, and no much larger clone falls within one base. The germline V and J ends show losses of 0 bases and 12 bases respectively, and no gene match explains 13 bases of the junction. CDR1 MNHEY and CDR2 SVGAGI are derived from the germline V gene. The CDR3 covers 16 residues, taking in both the cysteine and the phenylalanine. The entry retains the CDR3 DNA only, 48 bases that are in frame from base 1. The collaborating institutions used their own protocols to collect whole blood in K2EDTA tubes. For TCRbeta analysis, collaborators shipped samples as frozen whole blood, isolated PBMCs, or DNA extracted from either of those sample types.

This sequence was found in a human donor with acute or convalescent COVID-19. The donor label of this sample is uncertain. Recombination joined TRBV6-5 with TRBJ2-7, with 11 bases aligning to TRBD2. Sequencing input: peripheral blood. The sequenced DNA is TGTGCCAGCAGTTACTCGACGGCTAGCGGGAGGTCGGGAGTGTACTTC. Translation gives CASSYSTASGRSGVYF.